This passage covers 25 T cell receptor beta chains from one sample sequenced in a study of T cell responses to AZD1222 COVID-19 vaccine. Only in-frame clones appear in the TCRdb table, and some are missing; sequencing was by immunoSEQ multiplex PCR. The repertoire holds around 70,000 clones, with more than 70% as singletons. Material: peripheral blood, obtained on day 0 of AZD1222 vaccination. Source of these receptors: an adult in good health.

The V gene is TRBV11-2, the J gene TRBJ1-1; D is undetermined. V lost 7 bases to trimming and J lost 6 bases, with 18 bases between them. This CDR3 comprises 14 residues. Germline values: CDR1 SGHAT, CDR2 FQNNGV. The CDR3: CASTPVDYHAEAFF. CDR3 sequence (DNA): TGTGCCAGCACACCCGTGGATTACCACGCTGAAGCTTTCTTT. The full variable domain, its missing parts supplied by reference TRBV11-2 and TRBJ1-1, is EAGVAQSPRYKIIEKRQSVAFWCNPISGHATLYWYQQILGQGPKLLIQFQNNGVVDDSQLPKDRFSAERLKGVDSTLKIQPAKLEDSAVYLCASTPVDYHAEAFFGQGTRLTVV.

A word on this clone: At one boundary the junction diverges from the germline segment, which might be a read error. The V and J genes are TRBV7-7 and TRBJ2-5; D unclear. This CDR3 region has 15 residues. CDR1 is SSHAT, CDR2 FNYEAQ, per germline (reference sequence). The CDR3 DNA is TGTGCTAGCAGCTCCCGTGGTTCAGCCGTGGAGACCCAGTACTTC. Amino acid sequence: CASSSRGSAVETQYF.

This sequence joins TRBV28 and TRBJ2-5; either TRBD1 or TRBD2 may fit D (5 bases each). Per the germline V gene, CDR1 is MDHEN and CDR2 is SYDVKM. V shed 5 bases and J shed 4 bases, with 20 bases lying between them. The CDR3 spans 16 residues. Here the CDR3 reads CASSNSPGRGGETQYF. The CDR3 nucleotides read TGTGCCAGCAGTAACTCACCGGGCCGTGGGGGAGAGACCCAGTACTTC.

The table lists this clone with a count of one. This chain joins TRBV11-2 and TRBJ2-3, with D possibly called TRBD1 or TRBD2 (6 bases each). V dropped 6 bases and J dropped 2 bases, with 18 bases sitting between them. Germline CDR1 and CDR2: SGHAT and FQNNGV. This CDR3 contains 16 residues. CDR3 bases: TGTGCCAGCAGGCGGCCGGGGGCGCAGAACACAGATACGCAGTATTTT. It translates to CASRRPGAQNTDTQYF.

The chain carries TRBV5-1 and TRBJ2-7; no definite D call. Trimming removed 5 bases at V and 0 bases at J, with 12 bases between. This CDR3 has 14 amino acids. Germline CDR1 and CDR2: SGHRS and YFSETQ. CDR3 nucleotide sequence: TGCGCCAGCAGTTGGGTTGCAAGCTCCTACGAGCAGTACTTC. Protein: CASSWVASSYEQYF.

This sequence joins TRBV5-6 and TRBJ2-5; no firm D call. The CDR3 extends over 12 amino acids. Germline V gene lookup returns CDR1 SGHDT and CDR2 YYEEEE. V lost 0 bases and J lost 4, with 4 bases in between. The CDR3 DNA follows: TGTGCCAGCAGCTTGGAGGGAGAGACCCAGTACTTC. Translation gives CASSLEGETQYF.

This CDR3 is CATGTPGLEQFF. The CDR3 DNA follows: TGTGCCACCGGAACCCCGGGGCTTGAGCAGTTCTTC. This sequence joins TRBV15 and TRBJ2-1, with D perhaps assigned TRBD1 or TRBD2 (5 bases each). Germline V gives CDR1 LNHNV, CDR2 YYDKDF (reference sequence). The CDR3 is 12 amino acids. V dropped 8 bases and J dropped 9 bases, with 14 bases sitting between them.

This clone was seen just once. The genes are TRBV5-5 and TRBJ2-7; tentative D call: TRBD1 (5 bases). The V end was cut by 6 bases, the J end by 2 bases, with 15 bases between. The CDR3 consists of 14 residues. Germline assignment: CDR1 SGHKS and CDR2 YYEKEE (reference sequence). The DNA for the CDR3 is TGTGCCAGCACCAGTCAGGGTGGGGCCTACGAGCAGTACTTC. Protein product: CASTSQGGAYEQYF.

This CDR3 reads CASSLPNRTGGTYEQYF. The CDR3 DNA sequence: TGCGCCAGCAGCCTTCCGAACAGGACAGGGGGTACCTACGAGCAGTACTTC. The rearrangement uses TRBV5-1 and TRBJ2-7; 10 nucleotides agree with TRBD1. Trimming took 4 bases from V and 2 from J; bases not matched to a gene: 12. CDR3 length: 17 amino acids. CDR1 and CDR2 (germline): SGHRS, YFSETQ.

The sample holds a few counts of this clone. The CDR3: CATTGRADNSPLHF. The DNA of the CDR3 is TGTGCCACTACTGGGCGAGCAGATAATTCACCCCTCCACTTT. This chain connects TRBV19 to TRBJ1-6; D is uncertain. V gave up 10 bases and J gave up 5 bases, with 15 bases separating them. From germline, CDR1 is LNHDA and CDR2 SQIVND (reference sequence). The CDR3 has 14 amino acids.

The rearrangement joins TRBV29-1 to TRBJ1-2; TRBD1 is a possible D gene (6 bases). The germline CDR1 and CDR2 sequences are SQVTM and ANQGSEA. V lost 5 bases, J lost 8 bases, and 27 bases lay in between. The CDR3 consists of 16 residues. This chain's CDR3 is CSVRTVRGSGVGGYTF. The CDR3 DNA reads as TGCAGCGTTCGGACAGTCCGGGGTTCAGGGGTAGGAGGCTACACCTTC.

The CDR3 DNA follows: TGTGCCAGCAGCTTAGTTATTAGGGGGCTGGGCACTGAAGCTTTCTTT. Amino acids: CASSLVIRGLGTEAFF. This chain joins TRBV7-8 and TRBJ1-1; 7 bases fit TRBD1. V was pared by 1 base and J by 4 bases, with 9 bases of the junction left unmatched. Germline V gene sequence: CDR1 SGHVS, CDR2 FQNEAQ. CDR3 size: 16 residues. Complete variable domain (other parts from reference TRBV7-8 and TRBJ1-1): GAGVSQSPRYKVAKRGQDVALRCDPISGHVSLFWYQQALGQGPEFLTYFQNEAQLDKSGLPSDRFFAERPEGSVSTLKIQRTQQEDSAVYLCASSLVIRGLGTEAFFGQGTRLTVV.

This clone was seen only a few times. The chain recombines TRBV2 with TRBJ1-1, with D perhaps TRBD1 (6 bases). Germline-derived CDR1 and CDR2 are SNHLY and FYNNEI. The CDR3 contains 13 residues. V lost 8 bases, J lost 4 bases, and 14 bases lay in between. The CDR3 loop is CASRQELGTEAFF. As DNA, the CDR3 is TGTGCCAGCCGACAGGAGTTAGGCACTGAAGCTTTCTTT.

The chain carries TRBV23-1 and TRBJ1-5, with D tentatively TRBD1 (5 bases). TRBV23-1 is identified as an open reading frame with a role that is uncertain. The CDR3 spans 14 residues. Trimming took off 0 bases at V and 6 bases at J, with 9 bases between the two ends. In DNA, the CDR3 is TGCGCCAGCAGTCAATCGTCGGGGACTCAGCCCCAGCATTTT. Its translation: CASSQSSGTQPQHF.

The V call is TRBV4-1, the J call TRBJ2-1; D remains ambiguous. The germline V gene has CDR1 MGHRA and CDR2 YSYEKL. V lost 1 base, J lost 2 bases, and 15 bases lay in between. CDR3 length: 17 amino acids. The DNA of the CDR3 is TGCGCCAGCAGCCAAGTTCCCCCCCCGGACCCCTACAATGAGCAGTTCTTC. This translates into CASSQVPPPDPYNEQFF.

The V gene is TRBV7-9, the J gene TRBJ1-2, with TRBD1 identical over 7 bases. The CDR3 loop spans 15 amino acids. Germline CDR1 is SEHNR and CDR2 is FQNEAQ (reference sequence). With V trimmed by 3 bases and J by 7 bases, 11 bases remained unmatched. CDR3 amino acids: CASSFHDREGSGYTF. DNA of the CDR3: TGTGCCAGCAGCTTTCATGACAGGGAGGGCAGTGGCTACACCTTC.

This chain connects TRBV7-8 to TRBJ1-1; 8 bases are a match to TRBD1. V trimming: 1 base; J trimming: 3 bases; junction bases outside the gene matches: 4. CDR1 is SGHVS, CDR2 FQNEAQ, per germline. The length of the CDR3 is 15 residues. For the CDR3, the DNA is TGTGCCAGCAGCTTAGGAGACAGGGGATACACTGAAGCTTTCTTT. Translated: CASSLGDRGYTEAFF.

V gene TRBV10-3 combines with J gene TRBJ1-2; 12 nucleotides agree with TRBD1. V gave up 6 bases and J gave up 3 bases; unmatched junction bases: 8. The CDR3 sequence is 16 residues long. Looked up from germline, CDR1 is ENHRY and CDR2 is SYGVKD. This CDR3 reads CAISATGTGGDYGYTF. In DNA form, the CDR3 reads TGTGCCATCAGCGCCACCGGGACAGGGGGCGACTATGGCTACACCTTC.

The genes are TRBV5-4 and TRBJ1-6; D unresolved. V shed 1 base and J shed 6 bases, with 5 bases lying between them. CDR3 length: 13 residues. Germline values: CDR1 SGHNT, CDR2 YYREEE (reference sequence). The CDR3 DNA follows: TGTGCCAGCAGCTTGAATTCTAATTCACCCCTCCACTTT. Translated: CASSLNSNSPLHF.

This chain links TRBV5-4 with TRBJ1-4; the D is unclear. Germline V lookup: CDR1 SGHNT, CDR2 YYREEE (reference sequence). V lost 2 bases and J 8 bases, leaving 7 bases between the germline ends. The CDR3 consists of 12 residues. The CDR3 bases are TGTGCCAGCAGCTTTTACGGAGAAAAACTGTTTTTT. It translates to CASSFYGEKLFF.

This chain links TRBV29-1 with TRBJ1-1, with unresolved D. The CDR3 length is 14 residues. V dropped 2 bases and J dropped 4 bases, with 14 bases sitting between them. The germline gives CDR1 SQVTM, CDR2 ANQGSEA. The CDR3 region has the DNA TGCAGCGTTGAAAAAGGAGGGTTGGGCACTGAAGCTTTCTTT. It specifies CSVEKGGLGTEAFF.

This chain joins TRBV9 and TRBJ1-3; the D gene is possibly TRBD1 (5 bases). From germline, CDR1 is SGDLS and CDR2 YYNGEE. The ends were cut back, 0 bases at V and 0 bases at J, with 10 bases in the middle. The CDR3 is 16 amino acids. CDR3 loop: CASSVATGTSGNTIYF. The CDR3 coding sequence is TGTGCCAGCAGCGTAGCTACGGGGACCTCTGGAAACACCATATATTTT.

This sequence joins TRBV6-1 and TRBJ2-5; 9 bases align to TRBD2. Trimming removed 2 bases from V and 6 bases from J; junction bases left unmatched: 13. CDR1 is MNHNS, CDR2 SASEGT, per germline. The CDR3 consists of 17 residues. The CDR3 loop reads CASSERHSGGQRQTQYF. The CDR3 DNA follows: TGTGCCAGCAGTGAAAGACATAGCGGGGGACAGCGTCAGACCCAGTACTTC.

This chain connects TRBV18 to TRBJ1-4; D perhaps matches TRBD1 (6 bases). Deletions cut 3 bases from V and 8 bases from J, with 16 bases between. The CDR3 has 15 amino acids. The germline V gene has CDR1 KGHSH and CDR2 LQKENI. The CDR3: CASSPPGDTREKLFF. CDR3 in DNA: TGTGCCAGCTCACCCCCGGGGGACACTCGGGAAAAACTGTTTTTT.

The chain recombines TRBV29-1 with TRBJ1-5, with a weak D call TRBD1 (6 bases). The CDR3 contains 18 residues. V dropped 0 bases and J dropped 2 bases, with 20 bases sitting between them. Germline assignment: CDR1 SQVTM and CDR2 ANQGSEA. The DNA of the CDR3 is TGCAGCGTTGAAGATGTCGCACCTAGTCGACAGGGCAATCAGCCCCAGCATTTT. It translates to CSVEDVAPSRQGNQPQHF.